The rows below give T cell receptor beta chains drawn from one sample of a study of T cells after somatic rescue of genetic block. Repertoires were generated with immunoSEQ multiplex PCR, while TCRdb's copy carries only in-frame clones and drops some. The data show 67,000 or so clones, with roughly 90% seen just once and 2.8% held by the top ten. The specimen was peripheral blood mononuclear cells (PBMCs). All receptors come from a man between 25 and 39 years old. Both conserved end residues are part of each CDR3. The order of the fields is J gene, clone size, V gene, D gene, CDR3 protein, CDR3 DNA. A D gene is named only where the DNA matches it firmly. Some rows mark clone size as missing; the rest say once, few, many or name a class of expanded clone.

TRBJ2-3	.	TRBV14	TRBD2	CASSQASGSRGTDTQYF	TGTGCCAGCAGCCAGGCTAGCGGGAGTCGAGGCACAGATACGCAGTATTTT
TRBJ1-4	.	TRBV5-8	.	CASSQGGLNEKLFF	TGTGCCAGCAGCCAAGGGGGACTAAATGAAAAACTGTTTTTT
TRBJ1-2	.	TRBV6-1	.	CASSPRGTWGYGYTF	TGTGCCAGCAGCCCAAGAGGGACATGGGGCTATGGCTACACCTTC
TRBJ2-7	.	TRBV19	.	CASSTSYSLIYEQYF	TGTGCCAGTAGTACCTCCTACAGTCTGATCTACGAGCAGTACTTC
TRBJ1-5	few	TRBV10-3	.	CAISEWGRNQPQHF	TGTGCCATCAGCGAGTGGGGTCGCAATCAGCCCCAGCATTTT
TRBJ1-1	.	TRBV19	.	CASSILGRANTEAFF	TGTGCCAGTAGTATATTAGGCAGGGCGAACACTGAAGCTTTCTTT
TRBJ2-3	.	TRBV28	TRBD1	CASSLGQGSTDTQYF	TGTGCCAGCAGTCTCGGACAGGGTAGCACAGATACGCAGTATTTT
TRBJ1-6	.	TRBV18	.	CASSPTRQANYSPLHF	TGTGCCAGCTCACCAACCAGACAGGCCAACTATTCACCCCTCCACTTT
TRBJ2-3	.	TRBV9	TRBD2	CASSVGGLAGVTDTQYF	TGTGCCAGCAGCGTGGGGGGACTAGCGGGAGTAACAGATACGCAGTATTTT
TRBJ2-1	.	TRBV11-3	TRBD2	CASSSRLAGVQEQFF	TGTGCCAGCAGCTCCCGCCTAGCGGGAGTACAGGAGCAGTTCTTC
TRBJ2-2	.	TRBV7-3	TRBD2	CASSLSGGPTGELFF	TGTGCCAGCAGCCTTAGCGGGGGTCCTACCGGGGAGCTGTTTTTT
TRBJ2-5	.	TRBV7-9	TRBD2	CASSRGLAGGRETQYF	TGTGCCAGCAGCCGAGGACTAGCGGGAGGCCGAGAGACCCAGTACTTC
TRBJ1-1	once	TRBV11-2	.	CASSPRRGENTEAFF	TGTGCCAGCAGCCCCCGCCGAGGGGAGAACACTGAAGCTTTCTTT
TRBJ2-6	once	TRBV28	TRBD1	CASRRTGSSGANVLTF	TGTGCCAGCAGGCGGACAGGAAGCTCTGGGGCCAACGTCCTGACTTTC
TRBJ1-2	.	TRBV6-6	.	CASNNARDLYGYTF	TGTGCCAGCAACAATGCCCGGGACCTTTATGGCTACACCTTC
TRBJ1-2	.	TRBV30	.	CAWSQDGGYGYTF	TGTGCCTGGAGTCAAGACGGCGGCTATGGCTACACCTTC
TRBJ1-1	.	TRBV29-1	.	CSVDYGRDTEAFF	TGCAGCGTTGACTACGGAAGGGACACTGAAGCTTTCTTT
TRBJ2-3	.	TRBV29-1	.	CSVESRRQSEDTQYF	TGCAGCGTTGAGAGTAGGAGACAGTCGGAAGATACGCAGTATTTT
TRBJ2-7	.	TRBV15	TRBD1	CATSRATGPYEQYF	TGTGCCACCAGCAGGGCGACAGGGCCCTACGAGCAGTACTTC
TRBJ1-2	once	TRBV5-1	TRBD1	CASSLVHRGQVGYTF	TGCGCCAGCAGCTTGGTTCACAGGGGGCAGGTCGGCTACACCTTC
TRBJ2-5	.	TRBV6-6	.	CASSVEQGGETQYF	TGTGCCAGCAGTGTAGAACAGGGTGGGGAGACCCAGTACTTC
TRBJ1-5	.	TRBV7-2	.	CASSRIGQPYQPQHF	TGTGCCAGCAGCCGAATAGGACAGCCTTATCAGCCCCAGCATTTT
TRBJ2-5	.	TRBV7-6	.	CASSSKRGSDRETQYF	TGTGCCAGCAGTTCGAAACGGGGGTCGGATCGAGAGACCCAGTACTTC
TRBJ1-1	few	TRBV6-6	.	CASSDLGLQNTEAFF	TGTGCCAGCAGCGACCTGGGACTGCAGAACACTGAAGCTTTCTTT
TRBJ2-7	.	TRBV6-5	TRBD2	CASSFGGSYEQYF	TGTGCCAGCAGTTTCGGCGGGAGCTACGAGCAGTACTTC
TRBJ2-4	.	TRBV5-1	TRBD2	CASSTLAGGPPAKNIQYF	TGCGCCAGCAGCACACTAGCGGGGGGGCCCCCGGCCAAAAACATTCAGTACTTC
TRBJ1-2	.	TRBV19	.	CASTYGGDYGYTF	TGTGCCAGTACATATGGGGGGGACTATGGCTACACCTTC
TRBJ2-5	.	TRBV4-1	TRBD1	CASSLTGTEETQYF	TGCGCCAGCAGCCTCACCGGGACAGAAGAGACCCAGTACTTC
TRBJ2-2	.	TRBV11-3	.	CASSSGEVGTGELFF	TGTGCCAGCAGCTCCGGGGAGGTGGGCACCGGGGAGCTGTTTTTT
TRBJ1-4	.	TRBV5-1	.	CASSLGGGTRSPNEKLFF	TGCGCCAGCAGCTTGGGCGGTGGCACCCGTTCGCCAAATGAAAAACTGTTTTTT
TRBJ2-5	.	TRBV28	.	CASSFGRETQYF	TGTGCCAGCAGTTTTGGGCGGGAGACCCAGTACTTC
TRBJ2-5	.	TRBV28	TRBD2	CASTSLAGVETQYF	TGTGCCAGCACATCACTAGCGGGGGTGGAGACCCAGTACTTC
TRBJ2-3	.	TRBV13	.	CASSHSGATDTQYF	TGTGCCAGCAGCCATAGTGGGGCCACAGATACGCAGTATTTT
TRBJ2-1	.	TRBV5-6	TRBD1	CASSLEFGQGFNEQFF	TGTGCCAGCAGCTTGGAATTTGGACAGGGATTCAATGAGCAGTTCTTC
TRBJ2-5	.	TRBV19	TRBD1	CASSNWDREEGQETQYF	TGTGCCAGTAGTAATTGGGACAGGGAAGAGGGTCAAGAGACCCAGTACTTC
TRBJ2-7	.	TRBV9	TRBD2	CASSGSPSGSREQYF	TGTGCCAGCAGCGGAAGCCCGAGCGGGAGTCGAGAGCAGTACTTC
TRBJ2-5	once	TRBV10-3	.	CAIRGLEETQYF	TGTGCCATCAGGGGTTTAGAGGAGACCCAGTACTTC